The source of this T cell receptor (beta chain) is a study of T cells expressing NK-cell markers. Study at large: Sorted T-cell subsets CD3+CD56+NKG2C+, CD3+CD56+NKG2C- and CD3+CD56-NKG2C+ were TCR beta-sequenced. The eight sequenced donors comprised seven who were HCMV-seropositive and one who was seronegative. Study outcomes and limitations: NKG2C+ dominant clonotypes from over five donors made up roughly 1.0-7.5% of CD8+ T cells.

5'RACE template switching with UMIs produced the TCR beta cDNA. From the 5' RACE reads, TCRdb lists one entry per CDR3 protein and no DNA. This sample's table has 450,000 to 600,000 distinct CDR3 sequences. Germline lookup yields CDR1 SEHNR and CDR2 FQNEAQ (reference sequence). The CDR3 is 12 amino acids. About this clonotype: Its cognate antigen is unknown.

Sequencing was done on a sample of blood T cells: a sorted CD56 or NKG2C T cell subset, CD4+ or CD8+ T cells, or bulk PBMC T cells (not recorded which). The J gene is TRBJ1-4, the V gene TRBV7-9; the D call of TRBD1 rests on TCRdb alone, since no DNA is present to check it. The receptor was derived from a man aged 18 to 29 in good health. CDR3 protein: CASSFGTRKLFF. The full variable domain, completed using reference TRBV7-9 and TRBJ1-4, is DTGVSQNPRHKITKRGQNVTFRCDPISEHNRLYWYRQTLGQGPEFLTYFQNEAQLEKSRLLSDRFSAERPKGSFSTLEIQRTEQGDSAMYLCASSFGTRKLFFGSGTQLSVL.